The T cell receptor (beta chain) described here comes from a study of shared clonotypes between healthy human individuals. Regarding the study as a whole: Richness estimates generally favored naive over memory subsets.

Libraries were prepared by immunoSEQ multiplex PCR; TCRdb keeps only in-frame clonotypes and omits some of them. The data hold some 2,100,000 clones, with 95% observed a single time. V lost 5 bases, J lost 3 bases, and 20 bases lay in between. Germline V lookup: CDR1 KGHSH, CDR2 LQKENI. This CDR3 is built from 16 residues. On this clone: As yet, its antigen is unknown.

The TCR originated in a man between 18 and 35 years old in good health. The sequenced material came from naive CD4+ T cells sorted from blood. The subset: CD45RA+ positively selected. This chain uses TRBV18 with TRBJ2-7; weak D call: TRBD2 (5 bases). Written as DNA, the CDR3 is TGTGCCAGCTCAGCCACCGTTGGACTCTTAGTCTACGAGCAGTACTTC. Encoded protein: CASSATVGLLVYEQYF.